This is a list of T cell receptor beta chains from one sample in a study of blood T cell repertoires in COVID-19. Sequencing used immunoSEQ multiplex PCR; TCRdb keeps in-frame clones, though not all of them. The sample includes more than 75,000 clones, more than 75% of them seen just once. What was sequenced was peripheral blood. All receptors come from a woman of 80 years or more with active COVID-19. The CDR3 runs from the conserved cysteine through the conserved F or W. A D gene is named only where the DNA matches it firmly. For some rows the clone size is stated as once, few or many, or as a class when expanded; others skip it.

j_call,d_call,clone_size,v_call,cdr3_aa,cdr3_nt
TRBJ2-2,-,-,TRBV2,CASHRSGTGELFF,TGTGCCAGCCACAGGTCGGGCACCGGGGAGCTGTTTTTT
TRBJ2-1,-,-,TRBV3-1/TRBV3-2,CASSSFGNEQFF,TGTGCCAGCAGCTCTTTCGGCAATGAGCAGTTCTTC
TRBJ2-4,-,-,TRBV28,CASSFVRVEENIQYF,TGTGCCAGCAGTTTCGTCAGGGTTGAGGAAAACATTCAGTACTTC
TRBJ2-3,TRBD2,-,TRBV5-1,CASSLGVLAGGSTDTQYF,TGCGCCAGCAGCTTGGGCGTCCTAGCGGGGGGGAGCACAGATACGCAGTATTTT
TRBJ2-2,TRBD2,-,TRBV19,CASSSVGGAGELFF,TGTGCCAGTAGTTCAGTGGGGGGGGCCGGGGAGCTGTTTTTT
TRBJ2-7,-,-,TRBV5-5,CASSFSVTASYEQYF,TGTGCCAGCAGCTTCTCCGTAACAGCCTCCTACGAGCAGTACTTC
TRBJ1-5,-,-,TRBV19,CASSITVQEPQHF,TGTGCCAGTAGTATCACGGTCCAAGAGCCCCAGCATTTT
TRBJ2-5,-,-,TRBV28,CASRRGTGGTQYF,TGTGCCAGCAGACGCGGGACCGGCGGAACCCAGTACTTC
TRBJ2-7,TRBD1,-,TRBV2,CASTQGQGVSEQYF,TGTGCCAGCACCCAGGGACAGGGGGTCTCCGAGCAGTACTTC
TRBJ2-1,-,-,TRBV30,CAWGRNNEQFF,TGTGCCTGGGGGAGGAACAATGAGCAGTTCTTC
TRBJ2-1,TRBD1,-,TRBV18,CASSRDRGGHEQFF,TGTGCCAGCTCACGGGACAGGGGAGGACATGAGCAGTTCTTC
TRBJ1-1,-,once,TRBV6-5,CASSPRQSNTEAFF,TGTGCCAGCAGTCCGAGGCAGTCGAACACTGAAGCTTTCTTT
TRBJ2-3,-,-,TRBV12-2,CASRNPQREGTDTQYF,TGTGCAAGTCGAAATCCCCAGCGGGAAGGCACAGATACGCAGTATTTT
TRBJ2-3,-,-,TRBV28,CASSLAGVLSDTQYF,TGTGCCAGCAGTTTAGCAGGGGTTCTTTCAGATACGCAGTATTTT
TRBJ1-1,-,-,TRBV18,CASSPGTLRIAEAFF,TGTGCCAGCTCACCGGGGACTTTACGGATCGCTGAAGCTTTCTTT
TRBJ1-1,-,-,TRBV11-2,CASSSTRGAGKNTEAFF,TGTGCCAGCAGCTCCACCCGGGGGGCAGGCAAGAACACTGAAGCTTTCTTT
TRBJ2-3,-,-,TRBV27,CASSLSRSDTQYF,TGTGCCAGCAGTTTATCGAGGTCAGATACGCAGTATTTT
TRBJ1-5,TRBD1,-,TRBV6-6,CATLKTGTNQPQHF,TGTGCCACCTTAAAGACAGGGACGAATCAGCCCCAGCATTTT
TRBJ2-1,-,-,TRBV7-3,CASSLRSGKGFNEQFF,TGTGCCAGCAGCTTAAGGAGTGGTAAGGGGTTCAATGAGCAGTTCTTC
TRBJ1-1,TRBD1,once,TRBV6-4,CASRGPTGQANTEAFF,TGTGCCAGCAGGGGGCCTACGGGACAGGCAAACACTGAAGCTTTCTTT
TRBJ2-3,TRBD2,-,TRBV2,CASRPLFRSGRALGTDTQYF,TGTGCCAGCAGACCACTCTTTCGGAGCGGGAGGGCCTTGGGGACAGATACGCAGTATTTT
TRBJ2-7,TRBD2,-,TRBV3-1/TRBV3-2,CASSSITSGSFYEQYF,TGTGCCAGCAGCTCAATCACTAGCGGGAGTTTCTACGAGCAGTACTTC
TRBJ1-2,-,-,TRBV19,CASSITGPLGYGYTF,TGTGCCAGTAGTATCACAGGGCCGCTTGGCTATGGCTACACCTTC
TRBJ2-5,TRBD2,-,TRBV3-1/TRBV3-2,CASSQDREGTQYF,TGTGCCAGCAGCCAAGATAGGGAGGGGACCCAGTACTTC
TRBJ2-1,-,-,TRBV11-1,CASSTRPSSYNEQFF,TGTGCCAGCAGCACCCGCCCTAGCTCCTACAATGAGCAGTTCTTC
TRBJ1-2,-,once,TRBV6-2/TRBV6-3,CASSYSNREDYGYTF,TGTGCCAGCAGTTACTCTAATCGCGAGGATTATGGCTACACCTTC
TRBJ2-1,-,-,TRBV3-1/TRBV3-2,CASSYYNEQFF,TGTGCCAGCAGCTATTACAATGAGCAGTTCTTC
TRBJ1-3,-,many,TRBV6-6,CASSYRGNSGNTIYF,TGTGCCAGCAGTTACAGGGGGAACTCTGGAAACACCATATATTTT
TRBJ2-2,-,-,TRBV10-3,CAIMGDGTLTGELFF,TGTGCCATCATGGGGGACGGGACTTTAACCGGGGAGCTGTTTTTT
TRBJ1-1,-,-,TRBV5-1,CASSGQVGGTEAFF,TGCGCCAGCAGCGGCCAGGTCGGGGGCACTGAAGCTTTCTTT
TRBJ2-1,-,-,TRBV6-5,CASSFQGSPTYNEQFF,TGTGCCAGCAGTTTCCAGGGGTCCCCCACCTACAATGAGCAGTTCTTC
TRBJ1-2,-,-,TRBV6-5,CASRPGYGDRYGYTF,TGTGCCAGCAGACCCGGTTACGGGGATCGGTATGGCTACACCTTC
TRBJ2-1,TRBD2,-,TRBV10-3,CAINRLASGNNEQFF,TGTGCCATCAATCGCCTGGCTAGCGGCAACAATGAGCAGTTCTTC
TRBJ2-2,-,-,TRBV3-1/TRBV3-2,CASSQIRAGELFF,TGTGCCAGCAGTCAAATCCGCGCCGGGGAGCTGTTTTTT
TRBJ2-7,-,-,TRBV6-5,CASSYSNSPYEQYF,TGTGCCAGCAGTTACTCCAATAGCCCCTACGAGCAGTACTTC
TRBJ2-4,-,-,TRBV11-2,CASSPHSPNIQYF,TGTGCCAGCAGCCCGCACAGCCCGAACATTCAGTACTTC
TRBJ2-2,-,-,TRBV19,CASTITGINTGELFF,TGTGCCAGTACCATAACAGGGATCAACACCGGGGAGCTGTTTTTT
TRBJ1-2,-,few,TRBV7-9,CASSLVPVRGYTF,TGTGCCAGCAGCTTAGTTCCCGTTCGTGGCTACACCTTC
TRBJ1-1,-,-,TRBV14,CASSKTFEAFF,TGTGCCAGCAGCAAGACATTTGAGGCTTTCTTT
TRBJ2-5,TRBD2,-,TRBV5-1,CASSPSTSGGQETQYF,TGCGCCAGCAGCCCTTCGACTAGCGGCGGACAAGAGACCCAGTACTTC
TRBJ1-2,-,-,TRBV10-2,CASSESNSLLSYGYTF,TGCGCCAGCAGTGAGTCGAACTCCCTACTAAGCTATGGCTACACCTTC
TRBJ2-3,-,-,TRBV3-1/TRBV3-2,CASSQDGTQFRTDTQYF,TGTGCCAGCAGCCAAGATGGGACTCAATTCCGCACAGATACGCAGTATTTT
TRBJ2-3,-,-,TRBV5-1,CASSLGAHTDTQYF,TGCGCCAGCAGCTTGGGCGCCCACACAGATACGCAGTATTTT
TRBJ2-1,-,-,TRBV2,CASSESGSSYNEQFF,TGTGCCAGCAGTGAATCAGGAAGCTCCTACAATGAGCAGTTCTTC
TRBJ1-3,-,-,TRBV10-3,CAISESSPSYTGNTIYF,TGTGCCATCAGTGAGTCCTCCCCCTCTTATACTGGAAACACCATATATTTT
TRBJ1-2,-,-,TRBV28,CASGPPGFAYGYTF,TGTGCCAGCGGCCCCCCCGGGTTCGCCTATGGCTACACCTTC
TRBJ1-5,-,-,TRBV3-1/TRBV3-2,CASSHGGGLSNQPQHF,TGTGCCAGCAGCCACGGTGGAGGACTTAGCAATCAGCCCCAGCATTTT
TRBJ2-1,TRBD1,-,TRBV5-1,CASSPGTGSSNEQFF,TGCGCCAGCAGCCCAGGGACAGGGAGTAGCAATGAGCAGTTCTTC
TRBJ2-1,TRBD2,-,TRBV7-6,CASSRGLAGGNEQFF,TGTGCCAGCAGCAGAGGACTAGCGGGAGGGAATGAGCAGTTCTTC